A selection of T cell receptor beta chains follows, all from one sample in a study of shared clonotypes between healthy human individuals. Repertoires were generated with immunoSEQ multiplex PCR, while TCRdb's copy carries only in-frame clones and drops some. The sample has 2.3 million or so clones; 85% to 95% are singletons. The sample consisted of naive CD4+ T cells from PBMCs. All receptors derive from a man aged 18-30 years in good health. Some clones in this sample may be carry-over from other donors' samples. Each CDR3 is given with its conserved first and last residue. D genes are given only for firm matches. Clone size appears in some rows only: once, few, many, or a class for an expanded clone.

cdr3_nt,cdr3_aa,d_call,v_call,j_call,cdr3_length,clone_size
TGTGCCAGCAGCGTTGGGACTAGCGGGAGGGCGACCTACAATGAGCAGTTCTTC,CASSVGTSGRATYNEQFF,TRBD2,TRBV9,TRBJ2-1,18,-
TGCGCCAGCAGCCCTACCACAGGTCCCGGCAATCAGCCCCAGCATTTT,CASSPTTGPGNQPQHF,-,TRBV5-1,TRBJ1-5,16,once
TGTGCCAGCACCCCGGTAGCGGGAGGACCAGATACGCAGTATTTT,CASTPVAGGPDTQYF,TRBD2,TRBV9,TRBJ2-3,15,-
TGTGCCAGCAGCTTATTGGGCAGGGCCTCCACCGGGGAGCTGTTTTTT,CASSLLGRASTGELFF,-,TRBV7-2,TRBJ2-2,16,-
TGTGCCAGCAGTGAAGGAAGGGTTCTCCAGAATCAGCCCCAGCATTTT,CASSEGRVLQNQPQHF,-,TRBV6-1,TRBJ1-5,16,-
TGTGCCAGCAGCTTCCTTGGGGGCTCGGGAGGCTACACCTTC,CASSFLGGSGGYTF,-,TRBV11-2,TRBJ1-2,14,-
TGTGCCAGCAGCAAACAGAGGGACATTCAGTACTTC,CASSKQRDIQYF,-,TRBV6-6,TRBJ2-4,12,-
TGTGCCAGCCAGTTTCCGAGCGGATACACAGATACGCAGTATTTT,CASQFPSGYTDTQYF,-,TRBV28,TRBJ2-3,15,-
TGTGCCAGTAGTGGGGACAGCAGGGATGGCTACACCTTC,CASSGDSRDGYTF,TRBD1,TRBV19,TRBJ1-2,13,-
TGTGCCAGCATCTCCGATAATGAAAAACTGTTTTTT,CASISDNEKLFF,-,TRBV6-1,TRBJ1-4,12,-
TGTGCCAGCTCAACCAGGTACACTGAAGCTTTCTTT,CASSTRYTEAFF,-,TRBV18,TRBJ1-1,12,-
TGTGCCAGCAGTTTAACAGGCTACACCTTC,CASSLTGYTF,-,TRBV28,TRBJ1-2,10,-
TGTGCCAGCTCACCCGGGACAGGGCTGAACACCGGGGAGCTGTTTTTT,CASSPGTGLNTGELFF,TRBD1,TRBV18,TRBJ2-2,16,-
TGCAGCGTTGAGGGGGTTGACAGGGAATTCACTGAAGCTTTCTTT,CSVEGVDREFTEAFF,TRBD1,TRBV29-1,TRBJ1-1,15,-
TGCGCCAGCTCTCCTTCAGGGGGAGACTATGGCTACACCTTC,CASSPSGGDYGYTF,TRBD1,TRBV5-1,TRBJ1-2,14,-
TGTGCCAGCTCTCCCGGAAGGGGCACCTACGAGCAGTACTTC,CASSPGRGTYEQYF,-,TRBV18,TRBJ2-7,14,-
TGTGCCAGCAGCGTGTTCGACAGGAGCTCTGGAAACACCATATATTTT,CASSVFDRSSGNTIYF,-,TRBV11-1,TRBJ1-3,16,-